This T cell receptor beta chain was found in a study of regulatory T cells in long-lasting Graves disease. This CDR3 region has 13 residues. V lost 3 bases to trimming and J lost 7 bases, with 12 bases between them. Per germline, CDR1 GTSNPN and CDR2 SVGIG (reference sequence). This clonotype occurred many times. Construction of the TCR beta libraries employed iRepertoire HTBI primers in conjunction with Arm-PCR of CDR3 regions. TCRdb analysed the multiplex PCR reads with MiXCR anew, one entry per CDR3 protein. The table has around 500,000 distinct CDR3 sequences, 12% seen once. Time point noted: newly diagnosed GD, antithyroid drugs for less than 3 months. The TCR library was made from RNA extracted from PBMCs. It was American Thyroid Association guidelines that determined Graves' disease diagnosis. The same data also contributed to another study, on T cells in Graves' hyperthyroidism and ophthalmopathy.

The sample consisted of peripheral blood mononuclear cells (PBMCs), taken at new diagnosis, from a patient treated with antithyroid drugs. This TCR came from a woman in her twenties or thirties with Graves disease. V and J are TRBV30 and TRBJ1-4; weak D call: TRBD1 (5 bases). For the CDR3, the DNA is TGTGCCTGGAGACAGGAGCTGAGTGAAAAACTGTTTTTT. This gives the protein CAWRQELSEKLFF. Full variable domain (rest looked up from reference TRBV30 and TRBJ1-4): SQTIHQWPATLVQPVGSPLSLECTVEGTSNPNLYWYRQAAGRGLQLLFYSVGIGQISSEVPQNLSASRPQDRQFILSSKKLLLSDSGFYLCAWRQELSEKLFFGSGTQLSVL.